Included here is one T cell receptor beta chain sequence, with context. Its target is unknown. The data were obtained in a study of T cell repertoires in ileal Crohn's disease. General study results and limits: High-frequency clones were more common in sorted CD8 than CD4 cells. Endoscopic recurrence occurred in every patient whose clonality exceeded 26.8%.

Five hundred nanograms of biopsy DNA per sample underwent TCRB immunosequencing. The repertoire was sequenced with immunoSEQ multiplex PCR; TCRdb's copy has only in-frame clones and lacks some. The sample has around 8,200 clones, about three quarters seen once. This CDR3 comprises 16 residues. Trimming removed 4 bases from V and 2 bases from J; junction bases left unmatched: 10. Looked up from germline, CDR1 is SEHNR and CDR2 is FQNEAQ (reference sequence). This chain uses TRBV7-9 with TRBJ2-7, with TRBD2 matching 8 bases. Sequences were obtained from ileal tissue. The clonotype comes from an adult with Crohn's disease. This CDR3 reads CASSSAGVAGTYEQYF. DNA of the CDR3: TGTGCCAGCAGCTCCGCCGGGGTAGCGGGGACCTACGAGCAGTACTTC.